Detailed here is one T cell receptor (beta chain). These data come from a study of blood T cell repertoires in COVID-19. TCRdb's copy holds only in-frame clones and misses some; the assay was immunoSEQ multiplex PCR. The sample carries roughly 45,000 clones, 70% to 90% recorded once. Deletions cut 3 bases from V and 5 bases from J, with 14 bases between. In germline, CDR1 is MNHNS, CDR2 SASEGT. The CDR3 sequence is 14 residues long. The source of this sequence is an elderly woman with COVID-19, enrolled during active disease. The source material was peripheral blood. The V call is TRBV6-1, the J call TRBJ2-7, with D possibly TRBD2 on 5 matching bases. CDR3 amino acids: CASSELAGLNEQYF. The CDR3 DNA reads as TGTGCCAGCAGTGAGTTGGCGGGTTTGAACGAGCAGTACTTC.